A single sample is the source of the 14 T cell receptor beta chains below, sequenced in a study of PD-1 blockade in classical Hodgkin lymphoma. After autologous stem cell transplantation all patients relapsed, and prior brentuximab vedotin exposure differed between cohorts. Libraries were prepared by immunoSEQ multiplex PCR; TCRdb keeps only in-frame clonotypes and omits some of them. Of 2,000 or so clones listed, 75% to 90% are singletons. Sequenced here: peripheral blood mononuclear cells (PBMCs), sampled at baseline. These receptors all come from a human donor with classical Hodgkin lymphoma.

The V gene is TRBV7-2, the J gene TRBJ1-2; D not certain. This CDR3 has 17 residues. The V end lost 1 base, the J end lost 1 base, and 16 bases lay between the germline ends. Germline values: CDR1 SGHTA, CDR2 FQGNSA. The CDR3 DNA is TGTGCCAGCAGCTTAGAGAACTTTAGGGCCCTTAACTATGGCTACACCTTC. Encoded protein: CASSLENFRALNYGYTF.

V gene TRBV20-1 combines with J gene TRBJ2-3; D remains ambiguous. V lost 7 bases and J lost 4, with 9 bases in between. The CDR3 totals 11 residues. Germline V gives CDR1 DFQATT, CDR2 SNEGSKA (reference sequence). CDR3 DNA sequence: TGCAGTGTTCCACCCCCAGATACGCAGTATTTT. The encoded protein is CSVPPPDTQYF.

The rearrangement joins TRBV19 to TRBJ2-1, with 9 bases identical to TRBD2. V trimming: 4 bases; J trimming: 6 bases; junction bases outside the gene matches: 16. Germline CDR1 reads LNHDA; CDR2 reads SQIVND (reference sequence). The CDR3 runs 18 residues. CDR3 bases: TGTGCCAGTAGTAAGTCCTCGTTGCGGGAGGGCCCCATCAATGAGCAGTTCTTC. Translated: CASSKSSLREGPINEQFF. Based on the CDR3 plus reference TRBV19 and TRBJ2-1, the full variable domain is DGGITQSPKYLFRKEGQNVTLSCEQNLNHDAMYWYRQDPGQGLRLIYYSQIVNDFQKGDIAEGYSVSREKKESFPLTVTSAQKNPTAFYLCASSKSSLREGPINEQFFGPGTRLTVL.

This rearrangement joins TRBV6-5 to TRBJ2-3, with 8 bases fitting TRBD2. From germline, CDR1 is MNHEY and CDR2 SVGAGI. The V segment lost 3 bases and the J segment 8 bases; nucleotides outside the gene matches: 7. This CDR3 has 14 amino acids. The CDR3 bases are TGTGCCAGCAGTTATGCGGGACTAGTGGTTACGCAGTATTTT. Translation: CASSYAGLVVTQYF.

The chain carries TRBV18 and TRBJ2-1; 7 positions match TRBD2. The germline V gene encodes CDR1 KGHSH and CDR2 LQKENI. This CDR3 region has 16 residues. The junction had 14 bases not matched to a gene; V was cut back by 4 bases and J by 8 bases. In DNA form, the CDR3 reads TGTGCCAGCTCACTAACGGGACTAAGCAGCACATATGAGCAGTTCTTC. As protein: CASSLTGLSSTYEQFF.

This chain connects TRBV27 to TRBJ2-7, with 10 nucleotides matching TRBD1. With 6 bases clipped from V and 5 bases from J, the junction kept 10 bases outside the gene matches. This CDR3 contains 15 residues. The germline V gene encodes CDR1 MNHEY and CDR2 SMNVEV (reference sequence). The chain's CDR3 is CASSPRQGAYHEQYF. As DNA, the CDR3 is TGTGCCAGCAGCCCCCGACAGGGGGCGTACCACGAGCAGTACTTC.

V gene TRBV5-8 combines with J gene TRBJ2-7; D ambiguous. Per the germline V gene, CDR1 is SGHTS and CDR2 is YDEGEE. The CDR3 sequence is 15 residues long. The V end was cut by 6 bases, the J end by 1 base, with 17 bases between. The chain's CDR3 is CASTLAVTESYEQYF. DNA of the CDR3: TGTGCCAGCACTCTCGCCGTGACGGAATCCTACGAGCAGTACTTC. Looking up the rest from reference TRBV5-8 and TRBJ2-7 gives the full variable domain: EAGVTQSPTHLIKTRGQQATLRCSPISGHTSVYWYQQALGLGLQFLLWYDEGEERNRGNFPPRFSGRQFPNYSSELNVNALELEDSALYLCASTLAVTESYEQYFGPGTRLTVT.

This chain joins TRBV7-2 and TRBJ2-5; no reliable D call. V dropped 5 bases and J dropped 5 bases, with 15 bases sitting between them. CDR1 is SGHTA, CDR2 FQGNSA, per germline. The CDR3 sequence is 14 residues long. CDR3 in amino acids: CASSPLVFGETQYF. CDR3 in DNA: TGTGCCAGCAGCCCCCTGGTCTTCGGGGAGACCCAGTACTTC. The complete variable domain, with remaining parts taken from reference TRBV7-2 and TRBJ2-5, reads GAGVSQSPSNKVTEKGKDVELRCDPISGHTALYWYRQSLGQGLEFLIYFQGNSAPDKSGLPSDRFSAERTGGSVSTLTIQRTQQEDSAVYLCASSPLVFGETQYFGPGTRLLVL.

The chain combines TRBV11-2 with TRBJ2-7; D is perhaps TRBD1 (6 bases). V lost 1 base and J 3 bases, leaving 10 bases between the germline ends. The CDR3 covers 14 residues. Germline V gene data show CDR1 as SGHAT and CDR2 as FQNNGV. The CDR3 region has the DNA TGTGCCAGCAGCTTAGCGGGGACAAACTACGAGCAGTACTTC. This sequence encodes CASSLAGTNYEQYF.

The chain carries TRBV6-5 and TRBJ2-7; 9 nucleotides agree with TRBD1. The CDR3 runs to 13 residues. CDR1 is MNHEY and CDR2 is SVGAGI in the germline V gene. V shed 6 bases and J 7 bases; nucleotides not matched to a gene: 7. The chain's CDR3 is CASSRDRAREQYF. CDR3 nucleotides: TGTGCCAGCAGCCGGGACAGGGCGAGAGAGCAGTACTTC.

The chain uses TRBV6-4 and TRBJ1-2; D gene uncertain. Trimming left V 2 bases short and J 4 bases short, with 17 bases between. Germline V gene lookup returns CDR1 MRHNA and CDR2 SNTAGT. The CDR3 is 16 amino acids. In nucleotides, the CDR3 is TGTGCCAGCAGTGACACCACAGCGACCCCCTTCTATGGCTACACCTTC. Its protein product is CASSDTTATPFYGYTF.

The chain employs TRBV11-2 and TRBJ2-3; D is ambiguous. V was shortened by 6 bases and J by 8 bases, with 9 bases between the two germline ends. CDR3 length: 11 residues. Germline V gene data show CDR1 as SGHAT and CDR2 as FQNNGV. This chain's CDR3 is CASRERSTQYF. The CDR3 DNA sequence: TGTGCCAGCAGGGAGAGGAGTACGCAGTATTTT.

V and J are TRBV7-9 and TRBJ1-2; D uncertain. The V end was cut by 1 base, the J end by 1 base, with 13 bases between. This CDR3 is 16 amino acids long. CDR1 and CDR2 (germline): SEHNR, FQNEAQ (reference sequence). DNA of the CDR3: TGTGCCAGCAGCTTAGGGGGTCCTTACAGTAACTATGGCTACACCTTC. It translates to CASSLGGPYSNYGYTF.

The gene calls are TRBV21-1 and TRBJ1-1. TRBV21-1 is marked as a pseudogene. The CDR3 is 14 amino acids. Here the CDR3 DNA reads TGTGCCAGCAGTTCCTACACAATTCGCACTGAAGCTTTCTTT. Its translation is CASSSYTIRTEAFF.